This section outlines one TCR beta chain sequence together with its context. This record comes from a study of blood T cell repertoires in COVID-19. For the study at large: Spain, Italy and the United States supplied samples that represented acute and convalescent COVID-19.

Germline V gene sequence: CDR1 WNHNN, CDR2 SYGVQD (reference sequence). CDR3 size: 14 residues. Trimming cost V 2 bases and J 6 bases; bases outside gene matches: 6. Authors' data handling: Nucleated cell counts were estimated from reference gene primer amplification. Here immunoSEQ multiplex PCR was the method, and the copy in TCRdb shows in-frame clones only, minus some. That table furnishes V, J and clone size, whereas the DNA furnished D and trimming. This sample has 35,000 to 50,000 clones, with approximately 70% found just once. V and J are TRBV10-1 and TRBJ2-5; 7 bases line up with TRBD2. Source material: peripheral blood. The sequence was obtained from an elderly man with acute or convalescent COVID-19. The CDR3: CASSEAGEIKTQYF. CDR3 coding DNA: TGCGCCAGCAGTGAGGCGGGGGAGATTAAGACCCAGTACTTC.